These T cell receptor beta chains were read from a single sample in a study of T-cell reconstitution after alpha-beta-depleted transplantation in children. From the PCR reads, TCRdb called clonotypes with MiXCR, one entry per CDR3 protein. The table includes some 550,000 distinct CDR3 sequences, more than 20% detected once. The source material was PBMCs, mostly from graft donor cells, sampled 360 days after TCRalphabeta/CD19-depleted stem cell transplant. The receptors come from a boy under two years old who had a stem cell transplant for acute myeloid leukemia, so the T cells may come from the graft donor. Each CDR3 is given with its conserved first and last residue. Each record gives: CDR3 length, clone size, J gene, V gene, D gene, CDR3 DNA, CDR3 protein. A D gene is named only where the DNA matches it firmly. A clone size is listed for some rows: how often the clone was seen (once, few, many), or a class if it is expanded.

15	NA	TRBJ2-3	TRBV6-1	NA	TGTGCCAGCAAAAGTATACAGAGGGCGTCAGATACGCAGTATTTT	CASKSIQRASDTQYF
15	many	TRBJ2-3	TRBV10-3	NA	TGTGCCATTGGTGACGAGGATGGCCTCACAGATACGCAGTATTTT	CAIGDEDGLTDTQYF
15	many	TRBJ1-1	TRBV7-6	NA	TGTGCCAGCAGCGATAGGGGGACGGCGAACACTGAAGCTTTCTTT	CASSDRGTANTEAFF
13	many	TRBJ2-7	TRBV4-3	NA	TGCGCCAGCAGCCAAGCTAAGTCCTACGAGCAGTACTTC	CASSQAKSYEQYF
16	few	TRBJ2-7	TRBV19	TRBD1	TGTGCCAGTAGTATGGCAGGGACAGGGAACTCCTACGAGCAGTACTTC	CASSMAGTGNSYEQYF
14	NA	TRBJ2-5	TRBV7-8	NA	TGTGCCAGCAGCTTAGTTCCAGCGGAAGAGACCCAGTACTTC	CASSLVPAEETQYF
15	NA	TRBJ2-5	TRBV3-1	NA	TGTGCCAGCAGCGCCTACTCTGGGGGCCAGGAGACCCAGTACTTC	CASSAYSGGQETQYF
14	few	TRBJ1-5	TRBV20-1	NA	TGCAGTGCCTGGACACCTTATAGCAATCAGCCCCAGCATTTT	CSAWTPYSNQPQHF
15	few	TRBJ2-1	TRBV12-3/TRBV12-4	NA	TGTGCCAGCAGTGACAGCCCCAGCTCCTACAATGAGCAGTTCTTC	CASSDSPSSYNEQFF
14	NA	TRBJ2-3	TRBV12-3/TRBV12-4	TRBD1	TGTGCCAGCAAGGACAGGGGTGCCACAGATACGCAGTATTTT	CASKDRGATDTQYF
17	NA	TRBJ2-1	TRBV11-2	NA	TGTGCCAGCAGCTTAGATCACGGGGCAAGCTCCTACAATGAGCAGTTCTTC	CASSLDHGASSYNEQFF